The 29 T cell receptor beta chains given below trace back to one sample, sequenced in a study of T cells in Graves' hyperthyroidism and ophthalmopathy. From RNA transcripts, TCR beta CDR3 regions were amplified. HTBI primers were the set used in a first-round RT-PCR of the TCR CDR3. TCRdb redid the calling of the multiplex PCR reads with MiXCR, one entry per CDR3 protein. The data show 300,000 to 450,000 distinct CDR3 sequences, with about a fifth seen just once and around 40% held by the top ten. Sequencing was done on a sample of blood. Every receptor here comes from a man aged 18-30 years with Graves' ophthalmopathy.

The table lists this clonotype with many counts. The chain links TRBV20-1 to TRBJ1-2; no firm D call. The CDR3 runs 14 residues. CDR1 is DFQATT, CDR2 SNEGSKA, per germline (reference sequence). The V and J ends lost 0 bases and 0 bases respectively, with 8 bases between them. CDR3 in amino acids: CSARDGRANYGYTF. The CDR3 coding sequence is TGCAGTGCTAGAGATGGTAGAGCTAACTATGGCTACACCTTC.

This clonotype was seen a few times. This chain links TRBV5-5 with TRBJ2-1, with no clear D. CDR3 length: 18 amino acids. The germline V and J ends were trimmed by 0 bases and 0 bases, with 16 bases remaining between them. CDR1 is SGHKS and CDR2 is YYEKEE in the germline V gene (reference sequence). In nucleotides, the CDR3 is TGTGCCAGCAGCTTGGGACTCCCTATCTTAAGCTCCTACAATGAGCAGTTCTTC. As protein: CASSLGLPILSSYNEQFF.

This clonotype was recorded once. A read error may explain this, as a much larger clone is one base away. The chain has TRBV13 and TRBJ2-1, with 10 bases fitting TRBD2. J gave up 10 bases and V 4 bases, and 16 bases lay outside the gene matches. Germline assignment: CDR1 PRHDT and CDR2 FYEKMQ (reference sequence). CDR3 length: 17 residues. CDR3 DNA sequence: TGTGCCAGCAGCTCCCCGTCAGCAGCGGGGGGGCGTGTCGAGCAGTTCTTC. It encodes CASSSPSAAGGRVEQFF.

This CDR3 is CASSLPTLIGGELFF. Written as DNA, the CDR3 is TGTGCCAGCAGTTTACCCACCCTCATTGGCGGGGAGCTGTTTTTT. The chain recombines TRBV27 with TRBJ2-2; D not resolved. Germline CDR1 and CDR2: MNHEY and SMNVEV (reference sequence). The ends were cut back, 2 bases at V and 7 bases at J, with 14 bases in the middle. The CDR3 runs to 15 residues.

This clonotype was recorded at least ten times. The rearrangement links TRBV18 to TRBJ2-3; D unclear. The CDR3 runs to 14 residues. V was cut by 0 bases and J by 3 bases, with 7 bases left in between. CDR1 and CDR2 from the germline V gene are KGHSH and LQKENI. DNA of the CDR3: TGTGCCAGCTCACCACCCTCCTCAACAGATACGCAGTATTTT. Its protein product is CASSPPSSTDTQYF.

This clonotype appeared a single time. A much bigger clone sits one base away, suggesting this may be a read error. This likely comes from a read error, as the CDR3 has no conserved phenylalanine or tryptophan at its end. The chain employs TRBV7-9 and TRBJ1-2; 8 bases align to TRBD1. CDR3 length equals 14 residues. Germline V lookup: CDR1 SEHNR, CDR2 FQNEAQ (reference sequence). V dropped 5 bases and J dropped 4; count of bases not matched to a gene: 6. CDR3 residues: CASSLGTGVYGYTL. The DNA for the CDR3 is TGTGCCAGCAGCCTTGGGACAGGCGTCTATGGCTACACCCTC.

In its sample, this clonotype was seen a few times. The CDR3, as DNA: TGCAGTGCTAGGGGGGGACAATTCTCCTACAATGAGCAGTTCTTC. Translation: CSARGGQFSYNEQFF. The rearrangement links TRBV20-1 to TRBJ2-1; possibly TRBD1 or TRBD2 for D (6 bases each). Germline V gene sequence: CDR1 DFQATT, CDR2 SNEGSKA (reference sequence). The CDR3 loop spans 15 amino acids. V lost 3 bases to trimming and J lost 0 bases, with 12 bases between them.

This clonotype was recorded at least ten times. The genes are TRBV12-3 or TRBV12-4 and TRBJ1-1; D might be TRBD1 (5 bases). The CDR3 runs 13 residues. Trimming removed 7 bases from V and 3 bases from J, with 12 bases in between. DNA of the CDR3: TGTGCCAGCATCCGACAGACGGACACTGAAGCTTTCTTT. It is translated as CASIRQTDTEAFF.

The genes are TRBV5-6 and TRBJ2-2; D might be TRBD1 or TRBD2, each matching 5 bases. Looked up from germline, CDR1 is SGHDT and CDR2 is YYEEEE. With 4 bases removed from V and 0 bases from J, the gap between germline ends came to 10 bases. This CDR3 comprises 15 residues. This CDR3 reads CASSRDPSNTGELFF. Written as DNA, the CDR3 is TGTGCCAGCAGCAGGGACCCATCGAACACCGGGGAGCTGTTTTTT. Together with reference TRBV5-6 and TRBJ2-2, the CDR3 gives the full variable domain: DAGVTQSPTHLIKTRGQQVTLRCSPKSGHDTVSWYQQALGQGPQFIFQYYEEEERQRGNFPDRFSGHQFPNYSSELNVNALLLGDSALYLCASSRDPSNTGELFFGEGSRLTVL.

The chain is built from TRBV6-2 or TRBV6-3 and TRBJ2-5; 11 bases line up with TRBD1. Germline loops: CDR1 MNHEY, CDR2 SVGEGT. The CDR3 covers 16 residues. With 2 bases clipped from V and 1 base from J, the junction kept 3 bases outside the gene matches. The CDR3, as DNA: TGTGCCAGCAGTTACGGGACAGGGGGTTTCCAAGAGACCCAGTACTTC. This translates into CASSYGTGGFQETQYF.

To note about this clonotype: This sequence may be a read error, since a much larger clone differs from it by one base. Since no conserved phenylalanine or tryptophan closes the CDR3, a read error is the likely cause. This rearrangement joins TRBV5-1 to TRBJ2-7; TRBD1 is a possible D gene (6 bases). V was shortened by 5 bases and J by 5 bases, with 20 bases between the two germline ends. The CDR3 is made up of 15 amino acids. The germline V gene has CDR1 SGHRS and CDR2 YFSETQ. The CDR3 here is CASRSAPRQEDEQYL. CDR3 nucleotide sequence: TGCGCCAGCAGATCTGCACCTCGACAGGAGGACGAGCAGTACCTC.

The J gene is TRBJ2-1, the V gene TRBV11-2; TRBD1 agrees at 12 bases. Trimming at V came to 0 bases and at J to 4 bases, leaving 1 base not matched to a gene. The germline V gene encodes CDR1 SGHAT and CDR2 FQNNGV. This CDR3 contains 16 residues. Here the CDR3 DNA reads TGTGCCAGCAGCTTAGAGGGACAGGGGGCATACAATGAGCAGTTCTTC. It is translated as CASSLEGQGAYNEQFF.

The rearrangement links TRBV5-5 to TRBJ1-2, with 7 bases identical to TRBD1. Germline CDR1 and CDR2: SGHKS and YYEKEE (reference sequence). V shed 4 bases and J 6 bases; nucleotides not matched to a gene: 9. The CDR3 has 14 amino acids. The CDR3 nucleotides are TGTGCCAGCAGCGCGCCCGGGACAGTTGATGGCTACACCTTC. The encoded protein is CASSAPGTVDGYTF.

Notes on this clonotype: This sequence may be a read error, since a much larger clone differs from it by one base. The chain has TRBV28 and TRBJ2-1; unclear D gene. The CDR3 has 13 residues. The germline V gene encodes CDR1 MDHEN and CDR2 SYDVKM. V gave up 4 bases and J gave up 7 bases, with 11 bases separating them. CDR3 in amino acids: CASSSGQTNEQFF. CDR3 coding DNA: TGTGCCAGCAGTTCGGGTCAGACTAATGAGCAGTTCTTC.

The sample holds many counts of this clonotype. The chain links TRBV3-1 to TRBJ2-7; D possibly matches TRBD1 or TRBD2 (6 bases each). This CDR3 contains 16 residues. The germline V gene encodes CDR1 LGHDT and CDR2 YNNKEL (reference sequence). Deletions cut 4 bases from V and 0 bases from J, with 16 bases between. CDR3 protein: CASSRDPGGNSYEQYF. In DNA form, the CDR3 reads TGTGCCAGCAGCCGAGATCCCGGGGGCAACTCCTACGAGCAGTACTTC.

The chain links TRBV25-1 to TRBJ2-3; no definite D call. CDR3 size: 12 residues. V shed 3 bases and J shed 2 bases, with 3 bases lying between them. In germline, CDR1 is MGHDK, CDR2 SYGVNS. CDR3 DNA: TGTGCCAGCAGTGAGTTCACAGATACGCAGTATTTT. Protein product: CASSEFTDTQYF.

This clonotype was recorded many times. The chain is built from TRBV2 and TRBJ1-2, with D hard to call. The CDR3 extends over 13 amino acids. Per the germline V gene, CDR1 is SNHLY and CDR2 is FYNNEI. Deletions cut 1 base from V and 6 bases from J, with 9 bases between. The CDR3 spells CASSEDTPDGYTF. Written as DNA, the CDR3 is TGTGCCAGCAGTGAAGATACTCCGGATGGCTACACCTTC.

This clonotype was observed many times. This chain joins TRBV3-1 and TRBJ2-2; D gene ambiguous. CDR1 is LGHDT, CDR2 YNNKEL, per germline (reference sequence). V was pared by 4 bases and J by 4 bases, with 7 bases between. The CDR3 extends over 13 amino acids. Written as DNA, the CDR3 is TGTGCCAGCAGCCGTAGGGCCACCGGGGAGCTGTTTTTT. Translating it yields CASSRRATGELFF.

In this sample, this clonotype turned up many times. This rearrangement joins TRBV7-2 to TRBJ2-7; TRBD2 aligns across 16 bases. The CDR3 runs to 16 residues. Germline lookup yields CDR1 SGHTA and CDR2 FQGNSA. With 5 bases clipped from V and 7 bases from J, the junction kept 8 bases outside the gene matches. CDR3 nucleotide sequence: TGTGCCAGCAGCCGGGGACTAGCGGGGGGGCAAAGGGAGCAGTACTTC. It specifies CASSRGLAGGQREQYF.

This clonotype was picked up many times. The chain combines TRBV20-1 with TRBJ1-2, with 11 bases matching TRBD1. CDR3 length: 12 residues. CDR1 DFQATT and CDR2 SNEGSKA come from the germline V gene (reference sequence). V lost 7 bases and J lost 7; bases outside the gene matches: 5. The CDR3 here is CSGGQGAGGYTF. DNA for the CDR3: TGCAGTGGCGGACAGGGGGCAGGTGGCTACACCTTC.

This clonotype showed up many times. V and J are TRBV7-3 and TRBJ2-3; 8 bases match TRBD1. The V gene end was trimmed by 4 bases and the J gene end by 4 bases; junction bases not matched to a gene: 7. Germline V lookup: CDR1 SGHTA, CDR2 FQGTGA. The CDR3 length is 15 residues. The CDR3 region has the DNA TGTGCCAGCAGCTCCCAGCCAGGGGGCCCAGATACGCAGTATTTT. Amino acids: CASSSQPGGPDTQYF.

This clonotype was found a few times. V gene TRBV7-8 combines with J gene TRBJ1-3; unclear D gene. The V end was cut by 1 base, the J end by 0 bases, with 13 bases between. This CDR3 is built from 17 residues. Germline V gives CDR1 SGHVS, CDR2 FQNEAQ. Here the CDR3 reads CASSLVGLLTSGNTIYF. The DNA of the CDR3 is TGTGCCAGCAGCTTAGTCGGACTTCTAACCTCTGGAAACACCATATATTTT.

For this clonotype: One end of the junction varies from germline; a read error may be responsible. The V and J genes are TRBV7-3 and TRBJ2-6, with a tentative D call TRBD1 (5 bases). The CDR3 is 15 residues long. The germline V gene has CDR1 SGHTA and CDR2 FQGTGA. Written as DNA, the CDR3 is TGTGCCAGCAGCCCGGACCTCTTTGGGGCCAGCGTCCTGACTTTC. Protein sequence: CASSPDLFGASVLTF.

The sample holds a few counts of this clonotype. V gene TRBV12-3 or TRBV12-4 combines with J gene TRBJ2-5; 10 bases match TRBD2. CDR3 size: 14 residues. The ends lost 2 bases at V and 5 bases at J; junction bases unmatched: 2. The CDR3 sequence is CASSLLGLAETQYF. The CDR3, as DNA: TGTGCCAGCAGTTTACTGGGACTAGCGGAGACCCAGTACTTC.

In this sample, this clonotype turned up many times. The V call is TRBV2, the J call TRBJ2-7, with D unresolved. The CDR3 has 14 amino acids. Germline V gene sequence: CDR1 SNHLY, CDR2 FYNNEI. Trimming left V 8 bases short and J 3 bases short, with 17 bases between. The CDR3 DNA follows: TGTGCCAGCGGCTCCGTATACGGAGACTACGAGCAGTACTTC. Residues: CASGSVYGDYEQYF. The full variable domain, its missing parts supplied by reference TRBV2 and TRBJ2-7, is EPEVTQTPSHQVTQMGQEVILRCVPISNHLYFYWYRQILGQKVEFLVSFYNNEISEKSEIFDDQFSVERPDGSNFTLKIRSTKLEDSAMYFCASGSVYGDYEQYFGPGTRLTVT.

This chain joins TRBV29-1 and TRBJ2-7; 9 positions match TRBD1. Looked up from germline, CDR1 is SQVTM and CDR2 is ANQGSEA. There are 14 residues in the CDR3. With V trimmed by 2 bases and J by 2 bases, 4 bases remained unmatched. In DNA, the CDR3 is TGCAGCGTTGAAACCGGGACAGGGACCTACGAGCAGTACTTC. The encoded protein is CSVETGTGTYEQYF.

The chain has TRBV9 and TRBJ1-2; D unresolved. CDR1 is SGDLS, CDR2 YYNGEE, per germline. The V and J ends lost 2 bases and 6 bases respectively, with 11 bases between them. The CDR3 totals 13 residues. The chain's CDR3 is CASSVDIDHGYTF. In DNA, the CDR3 is TGTGCCAGCAGCGTCGACATCGACCATGGCTACACCTTC.

J is TRBJ2-1 and V is TRBV6-1, with 15 bases aligning to TRBD2. Germline CDR1 is MNHNS and CDR2 is SASEGT. The V gene end was trimmed by 1 base and the J gene end by 2 bases; junction bases not matched to a gene: 3. The CDR3 totals 18 residues. This chain's CDR3 is CASSEGGTSGGPYNEQFF. The CDR3 bases are TGTGCCAGCAGTGAAGGCGGGACTAGCGGGGGGCCCTACAATGAGCAGTTCTTC.

Only one count was recorded for this clonotype. A read error may explain this, as a much larger clone is one base away. The V call is TRBV27, the J call TRBJ1-1; unclear D gene. The CDR3 has 14 residues. The germline V gene encodes CDR1 MNHEY and CDR2 SMNVEV (reference sequence). The DNA of the CDR3 is TGTGCCCGCAGTTTATCGTTGGGAAACACTGAAGCTTTCTTT. Translation: CARSLSLGNTEAFF.